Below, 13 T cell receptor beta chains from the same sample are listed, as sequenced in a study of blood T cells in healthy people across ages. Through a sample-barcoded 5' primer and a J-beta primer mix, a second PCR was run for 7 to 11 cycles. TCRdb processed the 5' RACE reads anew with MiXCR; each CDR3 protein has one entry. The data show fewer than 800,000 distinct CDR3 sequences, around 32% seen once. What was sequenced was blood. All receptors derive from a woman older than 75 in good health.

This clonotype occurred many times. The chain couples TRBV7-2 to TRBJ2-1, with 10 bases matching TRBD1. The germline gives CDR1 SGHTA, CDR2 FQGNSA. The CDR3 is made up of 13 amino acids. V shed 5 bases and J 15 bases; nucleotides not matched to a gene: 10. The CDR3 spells CASSEGTGVYRFF. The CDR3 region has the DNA TGTGCCAGCAGCGAGGGGACAGGGGTTTACAGGTTCTTC.

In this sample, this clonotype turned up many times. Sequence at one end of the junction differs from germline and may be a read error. DNA of the CDR3: TGTGCCAGCAGCCAAGCTGGGGGCAATGAGCAGTTCTTC. Amino acid sequence: CASSQAGGNEQFF. The chain is built from TRBV5-1 and TRBJ2-1, with D tentatively TRBD1 or TRBD2 (5 bases each). This CDR3 has 13 amino acids. Germline loops: CDR1 SGHRS, CDR2 YFSETQ. Combining the CDR3 with reference TRBV5-1 and TRBJ2-1 gives the whole variable domain KAGVTQTPRYLIKTRGQQVTLSCSPISGHRSVSWYQQTPGQGLQFLFEYFSETQRNKGNFPGRFSGRQFSNSRSEMNVSTLELGDSALYLCASSQAGGNEQFFGPGTRLTVL.

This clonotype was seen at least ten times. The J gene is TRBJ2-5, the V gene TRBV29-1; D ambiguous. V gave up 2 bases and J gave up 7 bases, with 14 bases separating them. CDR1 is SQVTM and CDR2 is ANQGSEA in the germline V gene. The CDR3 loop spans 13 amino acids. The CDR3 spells CSVEFNPLGTQYF. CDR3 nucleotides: TGCAGCGTTGAATTTAATCCCCTGGGGACCCAGTACTTC.

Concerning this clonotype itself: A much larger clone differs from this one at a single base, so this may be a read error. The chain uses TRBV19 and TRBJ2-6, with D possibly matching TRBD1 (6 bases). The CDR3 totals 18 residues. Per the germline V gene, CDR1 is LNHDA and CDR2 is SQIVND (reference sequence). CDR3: CASSIMAGVSSGANVPTF. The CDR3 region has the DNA TGTGCCAGTAGTATAATGGCAGGGGTTAGCTCTGGGGCCAACGTCCCGACTTTC.

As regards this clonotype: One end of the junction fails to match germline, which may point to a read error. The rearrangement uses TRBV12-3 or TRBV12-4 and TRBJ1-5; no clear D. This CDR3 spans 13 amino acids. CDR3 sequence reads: CAGSSTQIQPQHF. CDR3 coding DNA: TGTGCCGGCAGCTCGACTCAGATTCAGCCCCAGCATTTT.

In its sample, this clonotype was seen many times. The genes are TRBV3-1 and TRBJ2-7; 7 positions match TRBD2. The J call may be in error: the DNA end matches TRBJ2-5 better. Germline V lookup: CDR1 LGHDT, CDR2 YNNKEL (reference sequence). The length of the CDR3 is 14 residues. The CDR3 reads CASSQAGEGGTQYF. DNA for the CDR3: TGTGCCAGCAGCCAAGCTGGGGAGGGTGGGACCCAGTACTTC.

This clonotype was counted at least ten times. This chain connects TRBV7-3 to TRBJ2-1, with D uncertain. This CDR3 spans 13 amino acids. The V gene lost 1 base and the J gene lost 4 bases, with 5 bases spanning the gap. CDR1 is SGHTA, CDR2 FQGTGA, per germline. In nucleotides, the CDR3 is TGTGCCAGCAGCTTAAGCACGTACAATGAGCAGTTCTTC. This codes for CASSLSTYNEQFF.

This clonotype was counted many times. CDR3 residues: CASSSFRSSTDTQYF. CDR3 bases: TGTGCCAGCAGCTCCTTTCGGTCTAGCACAGATACGCAGTATTTT. The chain uses TRBV7-9 and TRBJ2-3; D not certain. The germline V and J ends were trimmed by 4 bases and 0 bases, with 11 bases remaining between them. There are 15 residues in the CDR3. CDR1 and CDR2 from the germline V gene are SEHNR and FQNEAQ (reference sequence).

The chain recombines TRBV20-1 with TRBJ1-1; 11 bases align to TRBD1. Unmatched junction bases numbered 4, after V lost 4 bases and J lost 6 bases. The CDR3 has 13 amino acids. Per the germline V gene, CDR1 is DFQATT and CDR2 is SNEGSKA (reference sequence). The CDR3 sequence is CSAKGQGGAEAFF. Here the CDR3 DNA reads TGCAGTGCTAAGGGACAGGGGGGCGCTGAAGCTTTCTTT.

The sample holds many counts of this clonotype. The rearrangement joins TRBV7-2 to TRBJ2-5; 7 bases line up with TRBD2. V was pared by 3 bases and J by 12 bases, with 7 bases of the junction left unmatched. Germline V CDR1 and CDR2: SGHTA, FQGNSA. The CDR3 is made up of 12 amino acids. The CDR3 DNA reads TGTGCCAGCAGCTTTGATAGCGGGCCCAAGTACTTC. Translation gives CASSFDSGPKYF.

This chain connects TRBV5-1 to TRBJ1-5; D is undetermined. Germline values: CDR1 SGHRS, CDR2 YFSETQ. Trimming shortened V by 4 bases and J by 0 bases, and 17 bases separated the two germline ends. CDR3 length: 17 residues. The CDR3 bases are TGCGCCAGCAGCCCGGAACCAGGTAGCTATAGCAATCAGCCCCAGCATTTT. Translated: CASSPEPGSYSNQPQHF. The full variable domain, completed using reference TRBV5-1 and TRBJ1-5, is KAGVTQTPRYLIKTRGQQVTLSCSPISGHRSVSWYQQTPGQGLQFLFEYFSETQRNKGNFPGRFSGRQFSNSRSEMNVSTLELGDSALYLCASSPEPGSYSNQPQHFGDGTRLSIL.

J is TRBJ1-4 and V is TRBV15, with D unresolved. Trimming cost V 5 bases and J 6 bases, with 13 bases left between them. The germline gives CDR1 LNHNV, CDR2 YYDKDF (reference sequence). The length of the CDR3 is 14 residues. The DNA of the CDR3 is TGTGCCACCAGCCGCGCAGGATTCGATGAAAAACTGTTTTTT. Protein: CATSRAGFDEKLFF.

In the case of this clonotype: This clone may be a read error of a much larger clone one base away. This chain's CDR3 is CASRETGSNEQYF. In DNA form, the CDR3 reads TGTGCCAGCAGGGAGACAGGGAGCAATGAGCAGTACTTC. The chain uses TRBV28 and TRBJ2-5; 7 bases are shared with TRBD1. Trimming removed 6 bases from V and 11 bases from J; junction bases left unmatched: 12. Looked up from germline, CDR1 is MDHEN and CDR2 is SYDVKM. The CDR3 is made up of 13 amino acids.